The clone carrying this TCR beta chain was seen a handful of times. The antigen is unknown. The run depth of the assay was deep. Using immunoSEQ multiplex PCR, the repertoire was profiled, and TCRdb retains in-frame clones only, with some absent. The table shows millions of clones, with approximately 93% occurring only once. This entry belongs to a study of shared clonotypes between healthy human individuals. Findings and caveats of the study: Clonotypes not shared had lower generation probabilities than those common to all four donors.

The sample taken for sequencing was naive CD4+ T cells from PBMCs. Subset reported: CD45RA+ positively selected. This TCR derives from a young man in good health. Some clones in this sample may be carry-over from other donors' samples.

CDR3 DNA sequence: TGTGCCAGCAGTCGTCCCGGGACAGGGACCTATGGCTACACCTTC. Translated: CASSRPGTGTYGYTF. This chain uses TRBV14 with TRBJ1-2; 9 bases fit TRBD1. This CDR3 has 15 residues. Germline V gene data show CDR1 as SGHDN and CDR2 as FVKESK. V lost 6 bases and J lost 4; bases outside the gene matches: 9. Looking up the rest from reference TRBV14 and TRBJ1-2 gives the full variable domain: EAGVTQFPSHSVIEKGQTVTLRCDPISGHDNLYWYRRVMGKEIKFLLHFVKESKQDESGMPNNRFLAERTGGTYSTLKVQPAELEDSGVYFCASSRPGTGTYGYTFGSGTRLTVV.